The 5 T cell receptor beta chains reported below all come from one sample, sequenced in a study of OX40 agonist ivuxolimab in advanced cancers. Only in-frame clones appear in the TCRdb table, and some are missing; sequencing was by immunoSEQ multiplex PCR. The data hold about 58,000 clones, with around 84% observed a single time. Sample: CD4+ or CD8+ T cells sorted from blood, taken in a trial of the OX40 agonist ivuxolimab. These receptors were taken from an adult with an advanced solid tumor such as melanoma, head and neck, liver or kidney cancer.

As DNA, the CDR3 is TGTGCCAGCAGTCCATTTGGGCCGAACACTGAAGCTTTCTTT. It translates to CASSPFGPNTEAFF. The chain carries TRBV27 and TRBJ1-1; no clear D gene. CDR1 and CDR2 from the germline V gene are MNHEY and SMNVEV (reference sequence). The CDR3 is made up of 14 amino acids. Deletions cut 5 bases from V and 1 base from J, with 11 bases between.

The chain has TRBV5-1 and TRBJ2-3; D is perhaps TRBD2 (5 bases). The CDR3 spans 14 residues. Germline-derived CDR1 and CDR2 are SGHRS and YFSETQ. V dropped 5 bases and J dropped 0 bases, with 10 bases sitting between them. CDR3 amino acids: CASRRGPSTDTQYF. DNA of the CDR3: TGCGCCAGCAGGCGCGGGCCCAGCACAGATACGCAGTATTTT. The variable domain in full, with the rest retrieved from reference TRBV5-1 and TRBJ2-3, is KAGVTQTPRYLIKTRGQQVTLSCSPISGHRSVSWYQQTPGQGLQFLFEYFSETQRNKGNFPGRFSGRQFSNSRSEMNVSTLELGDSALYLCASRRGPSTDTQYFGPGTRLTVL.

The CDR3 nucleotides are TGTGCCAGCACCCTAACAGGGGCCCAAGAGACCCAGTACTTC. It translates to CASTLTGAQETQYF. The rearrangement uses TRBV6-1 and TRBJ2-5, with 7 positions matching TRBD1. The CDR3 sequence is 14 residues long. CDR1 MNHNS and CDR2 SASEGT come from the germline V gene. Losses at the gene ends were 7 bases for V and 1 base for J; bases not matched to a gene: 6.

This sequence joins TRBV30 and TRBJ2-3; D is tentatively TRBD1 or TRBD2 (6 bases each). Trimming took off 5 bases at V and 2 bases at J, with 17 bases between the two ends. The CDR3 is 15 residues long. In germline, CDR1 is GTSNPN, CDR2 SVGIG (reference sequence). The CDR3 DNA sequence: TGTGCCTGGCTACCCGGGGGCAGAAACACAGATACGCAGTATTTT. Its translation: CAWLPGGRNTDTQYF.

The genes are TRBV6-1 and TRBJ1-5; TRBD1 agrees at 7 bases. The CDR3 is 21 amino acids. Germline trimming cut 6 bases from V and 4 bases from J; bases unmatched to any gene: 27. From germline, CDR1 is MNHNS and CDR2 SASEGT. As DNA, the CDR3 is TGTGCCAGCAGGGAAAAACCGGACAGGCCCTCGACCGGCAGGGCAAATCAGCCCCAGCATTTT. It translates to CASREKPDRPSTGRANQPQHF.